This TCR beta chain was observed in a study of T cells after yellow fever vaccination. The CDR3 runs to 16 residues. Losses at the gene ends were 2 bases for V and 3 bases for J; bases not matched to a gene: 5. Germline V gives CDR1 MNHEY, CDR2 SVGEGT. From the 5' RACE reads, TCRdb called clonotypes with MiXCR, one entry per CDR3 protein. The sample gives over 250,000 distinct CDR3 sequences, over 4% of which show up once; just under 25% is in the top ten. The chain has TRBV6-2 or TRBV6-3 and TRBJ1-5, with TRBD1 matching 9 bases. The source material was PBMCs, sampled 5 days after the yellow fever booster vaccination. The TCR comes from a man between 18 and 35 years old who received the YFV17D yellow fever vaccine. The CDR3: CASSYRTGATNQPQHF. The CDR3 DNA is TGTGCCAGCAGTTACCGGACAGGGGCTACCAATCAGCCCCAGCATTTT.